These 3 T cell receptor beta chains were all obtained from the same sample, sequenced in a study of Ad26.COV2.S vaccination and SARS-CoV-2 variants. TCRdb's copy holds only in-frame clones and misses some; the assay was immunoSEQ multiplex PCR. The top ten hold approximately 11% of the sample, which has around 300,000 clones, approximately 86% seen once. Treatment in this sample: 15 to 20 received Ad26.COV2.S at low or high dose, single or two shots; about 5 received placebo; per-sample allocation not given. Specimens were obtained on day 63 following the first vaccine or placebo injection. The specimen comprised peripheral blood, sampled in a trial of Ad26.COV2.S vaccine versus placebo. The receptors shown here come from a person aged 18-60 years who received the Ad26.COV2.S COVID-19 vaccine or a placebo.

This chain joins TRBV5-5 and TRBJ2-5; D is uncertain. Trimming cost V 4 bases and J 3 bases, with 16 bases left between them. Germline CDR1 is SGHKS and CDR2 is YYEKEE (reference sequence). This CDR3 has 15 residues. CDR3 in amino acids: CASSLSGVEKETQYF. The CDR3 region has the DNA TGTGCCAGCAGCCTCAGTGGCGTCGAGAAAGAGACCCAGTACTTC.

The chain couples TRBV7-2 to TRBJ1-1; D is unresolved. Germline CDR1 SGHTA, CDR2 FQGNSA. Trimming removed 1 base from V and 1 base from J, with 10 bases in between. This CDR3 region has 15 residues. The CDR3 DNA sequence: TGTGCCAGCAGCTTAGTGGGCGGTACGAACACTGAAGCTTTCTTT. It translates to CASSLVGGTNTEAFF.

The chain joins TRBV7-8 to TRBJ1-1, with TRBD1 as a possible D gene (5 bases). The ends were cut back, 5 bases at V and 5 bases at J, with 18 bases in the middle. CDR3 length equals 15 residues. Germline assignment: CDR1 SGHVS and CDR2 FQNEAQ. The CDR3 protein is CASSPGGVGGTEAFF. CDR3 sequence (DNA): TGTGCCAGCAGCCCCGGGGGGGTCGGGGGAACTGAAGCTTTCTTT.